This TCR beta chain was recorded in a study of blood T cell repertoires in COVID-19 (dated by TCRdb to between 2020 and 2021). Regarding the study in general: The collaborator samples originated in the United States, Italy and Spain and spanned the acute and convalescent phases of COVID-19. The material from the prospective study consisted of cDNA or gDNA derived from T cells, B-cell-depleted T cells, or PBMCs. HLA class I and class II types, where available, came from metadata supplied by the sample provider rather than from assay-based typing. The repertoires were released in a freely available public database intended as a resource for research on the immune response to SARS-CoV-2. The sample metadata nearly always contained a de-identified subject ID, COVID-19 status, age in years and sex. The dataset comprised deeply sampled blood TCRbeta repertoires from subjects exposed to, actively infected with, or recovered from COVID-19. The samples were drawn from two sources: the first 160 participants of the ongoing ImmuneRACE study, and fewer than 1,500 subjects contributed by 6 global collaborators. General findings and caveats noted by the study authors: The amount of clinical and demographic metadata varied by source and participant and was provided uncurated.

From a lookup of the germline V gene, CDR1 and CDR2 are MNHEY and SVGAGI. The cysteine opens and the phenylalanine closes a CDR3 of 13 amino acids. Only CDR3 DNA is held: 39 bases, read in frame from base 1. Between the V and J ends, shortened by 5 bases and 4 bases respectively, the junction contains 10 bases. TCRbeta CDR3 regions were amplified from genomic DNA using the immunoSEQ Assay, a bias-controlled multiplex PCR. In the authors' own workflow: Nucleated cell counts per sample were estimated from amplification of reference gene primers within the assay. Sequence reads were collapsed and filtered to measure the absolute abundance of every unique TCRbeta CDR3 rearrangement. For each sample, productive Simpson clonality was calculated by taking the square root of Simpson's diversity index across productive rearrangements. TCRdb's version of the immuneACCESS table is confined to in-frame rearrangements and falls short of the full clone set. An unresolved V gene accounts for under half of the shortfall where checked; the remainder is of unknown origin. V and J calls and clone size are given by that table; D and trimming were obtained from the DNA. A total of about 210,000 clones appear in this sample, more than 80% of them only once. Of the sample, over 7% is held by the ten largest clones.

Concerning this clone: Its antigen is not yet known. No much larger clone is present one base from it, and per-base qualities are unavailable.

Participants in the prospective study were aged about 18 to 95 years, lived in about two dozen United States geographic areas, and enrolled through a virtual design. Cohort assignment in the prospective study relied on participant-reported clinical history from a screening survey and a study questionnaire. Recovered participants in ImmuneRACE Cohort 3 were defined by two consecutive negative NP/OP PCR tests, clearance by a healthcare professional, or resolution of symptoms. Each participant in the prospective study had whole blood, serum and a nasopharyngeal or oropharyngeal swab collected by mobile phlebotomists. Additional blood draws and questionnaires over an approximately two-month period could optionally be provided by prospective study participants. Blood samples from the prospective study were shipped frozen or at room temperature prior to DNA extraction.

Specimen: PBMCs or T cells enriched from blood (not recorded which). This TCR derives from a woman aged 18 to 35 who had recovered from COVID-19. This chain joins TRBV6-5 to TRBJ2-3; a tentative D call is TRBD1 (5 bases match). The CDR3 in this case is CASSRTQSDTQYF. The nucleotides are TGTGCCAGCAGTCGGACACAATCAGATACGCAGTATTTT.